The 14 T cell receptor beta chains given below trace back to one sample, sequenced in a study of patients and donors after allogeneic stem cell transplantation (dated by TCRdb to 2020 to 2022). Libraries were prepared through RT-PCR. The sequencer listed for this sample is NextSeq 550. The public reads were quality trimmed at Q25 with fastp and then assembled into clones with MiXCR by TCRdb, keeping productive beta chains. Every entry covers one CDR3 protein and lists the most common genes and DNA from its rows. This sample comprises roughly 200,000 distinct CDR3 sequences, around 41% of them detected only once. The ten biggest clones cover roughly 12% of the sample. Sequences were obtained from blood, either unsorted or a sorted T cell fraction (not recorded which). The receptors originated from a human donor who was either an allogeneic HSCT recipient or a stem cell or donor lymphocyte infusion donor (not recorded which). It is not recorded whose cells these are; they may come from a transplant donor.

This rearrangement joins TRBV18 to TRBJ1-2; D gene ambiguous. CDR3 length: 13 amino acids. Trimming took 3 bases from V and 4 from J, leaving 9 bases between them. Germline V CDR1 and CDR2: KGHSH, LQKENI. In DNA form, the CDR3 reads TGTGCCAGCTCACCGTCGGGGAGCTATGGCTACACCTTC. This sequence encodes CASSPSGSYGYTF.

This clonotype came up a few times. V usage is TRBV20-1 and J usage is TRBJ2-4; D tentatively reads TRBD1 or TRBD2 (5 bases each). Trimming shortened V by 3 bases and J by 13 bases, and 13 bases separated the two germline ends. This CDR3 is built from 11 residues. Germline V gene data show CDR1 as DFQATT and CDR2 as SNEGSKA (reference sequence). CDR3 nucleotide sequence: TGCAGTGCTAGGGGACCGGAGTGGCAGTACTTC. It translates to CSARGPEWQYF.

The table lists this clonotype with a few counts. DNA for the CDR3: TGCGCCAGCAGCCCGACAGGGGGATTCATGAACACTGAAGCTTTCTTT. Its protein product is CASSPTGGFMNTEAFF. The rearrangement links TRBV5-1 to TRBJ1-1, with 9 positions matching TRBD1. This CDR3 is built from 16 residues. Germline CDR1 reads SGHRS; CDR2 reads YFSETQ. V was pared by 4 bases and J by 0 bases, with 7 bases of the junction left unmatched.

The chain employs TRBV7-3 and TRBJ1-2, with D perhaps TRBD1 (5 bases). The V gene lost 0 bases and the J gene lost 7 bases, with 9 bases spanning the gap. There are 13 residues in the CDR3. The germline gives CDR1 SGHTA, CDR2 FQGTGA. The CDR3 bases are TGTGCCAGCAGCTTAACAGGGGAGGGTGGCTACACCTTC. Its protein is CASSLTGEGGYTF.

CDR3 residues: CATSRDLLIWGANQYF. Here the CDR3 DNA reads TGTGCCACCAGCAGAGATCTCTTGATATGGGGAGCGAACCAGTACTTC. The V and J genes are TRBV15 and TRBJ2-5, with D perhaps matching TRBD2 (5 bases). V lost 0 bases and J 10 bases, leaving 21 bases between the germline ends. Per the germline V gene, CDR1 is LNHNV and CDR2 is YYDKDF (reference sequence). This CDR3 has 16 residues.

This clonotype was recorded once. V and J are TRBV9 and TRBJ1-6; 8 positions agree with TRBD1. The CDR3 has 17 residues. V shed 4 bases and J 9 bases; nucleotides not matched to a gene: 15. Germline values: CDR1 SGDLS, CDR2 YYNGEE. CDR3 in amino acids: CASSIGTGLEEGSPLHF. The DNA of the CDR3 is TGTGCCAGCAGCATCGGGACAGGTTTAGAAGAGGGTTCACCCCTCCACTTT.

The chain carries TRBV5-1 and TRBJ1-1; D is uncertain. Germline-derived CDR1 and CDR2 are SGHRS and YFSETQ. The CDR3 is 14 amino acids. V was cut by 2 bases and J by 6 bases, with 14 bases left in between. The CDR3 DNA reads TGCGCCAGCAGCTTTGCCAGTCTGGCTTCTGAAGCTTTCTTT. It yields the protein CASSFASLASEAFF.

The chain joins TRBV27 to TRBJ2-7; the match to TRBD1 covers 7 bases. Germline V gene sequence: CDR1 MNHEY, CDR2 SMNVEV (reference sequence). Unmatched junction bases numbered 5, after V lost 4 bases and J lost 2 bases. CDR3 length: 14 residues. The DNA for the CDR3 is TGTGCCAGCAGTTCCAGACAGGGCCCCTACGAGCAGTACTTC. Translation: CASSSRQGPYEQYF.

There are a few counts of this clonotype. The chain carries TRBV6-1 and TRBJ1-1; D unclear. The CDR3 consists of 16 residues. Trimming shortened V by 2 bases and J by 2 bases, and 15 bases separated the two germline ends. Germline-derived CDR1 and CDR2 are MNHNS and SASEGT. This chain's CDR3 is CASSELLLSFNTEAFF. In nucleotides, the CDR3 is TGTGCCAGCAGTGAACTACTGTTGTCTTTTAACACTGAAGCTTTCTTT.

This rearrangement joins TRBV20-1 to TRBJ1-6; tentative D call: TRBD1 (5 bases). CDR1 and CDR2 from the germline V gene are DFQATT and SNEGSKA (reference sequence). Trimming pared 0 bases from V and 0 bases from J, leaving 15 bases between. The length of the CDR3 is 18 residues. The CDR3 here is CSARDWQGGSSYNSPLHF. CDR3 DNA: TGCAGTGCTAGAGATTGGCAGGGAGGGAGCTCCTATAATTCACCCCTCCACTTT.

The table lists this clonotype with a few counts. The rearrangement uses TRBV20-1 and TRBJ1-1; D is unresolved. Trimming cost V 3 bases and J 7 bases, with 9 bases left between them. The germline gives CDR1 DFQATT, CDR2 SNEGSKA (reference sequence). This CDR3 region has 11 residues. The CDR3 loop reads CSASVHHEAFF. In DNA, the CDR3 is TGCAGTGCTAGCGTACACCATGAAGCTTTCTTT.

A few counts support this clonotype. The chain uses TRBV7-2 and TRBJ1-5; 10 bases are shared with TRBD1. Germline trimming cut 4 bases from V and 6 bases from J; bases unmatched to any gene: 6. The CDR3 extends over 15 amino acids. Germline CDR1 SGHTA, CDR2 FQGNSA. CDR3 sequence reads: CASSWGQGMTQPQHF. In DNA, the CDR3 is TGTGCCAGCAGCTGGGGACAGGGGATGACTCAGCCCCAGCATTTT.

The rearrangement uses TRBV29-1 and TRBJ1-2; D unresolved. The length of the CDR3 is 15 residues. The germline CDR1 and CDR2 sequences are SQVTM and ANQGSEA. The ends were cut back, 4 bases at V and 4 bases at J, with 19 bases in the middle. The CDR3 region is CSVGPGGVPVYGYTF. The CDR3 coding sequence is TGCAGCGTTGGCCCTGGTGGGGTCCCAGTCTATGGCTACACCTTC.

The chain employs TRBV3-1 and TRBJ2-5, with D possibly matching TRBD2 (5 bases). V lost 2 bases to trimming and J lost 5 bases, with 9 bases between them. This CDR3 has 13 amino acids. CDR1 is LGHDT and CDR2 is YNNKEL in the germline V gene (reference sequence). The CDR3, as DNA: TGTGCCAGCAGCCAAACCGGGGTTGAGACCCAGTACTTC. As protein: CASSQTGVETQYF.